What follows are 27 T cell receptor beta chains derived from one specimen sequenced in a study of spatial heterogeneity in lung cancer (dated by TCRdb to about 2019). Library preparation was by 5' RACE. Instrument on record: NextSeq 500. Using fastp at Q25 and MiXCR, TCRdb reprocessed the public reads and kept productive beta chains. A single entry per CDR3 protein holds the most common genes and DNA from its merged rows. This sample holds about 45,000 distinct CDR3 sequences; about 22% were observed only once. The biggest ten clones account for about 7.2% of the sample. This specimen's time point label, interpreted: blood at routine non-recurrence follow-up after resection. The sequenced sample was PBMCs, obtained at follow-up. Source of these receptors: a female donor with early-stage non-small cell lung cancer.

The J gene is TRBJ2-2, the V gene TRBV7-2, with D uncertain. The CDR3 spans 13 residues. Germline CDR1 is SGHTA and CDR2 is FQGNSA. Trimming shortened V by 5 bases and J by 8 bases, and 12 bases separated the two germline ends. The CDR3 here is CASSPLSPGELFF. CDR3 coding DNA: TGTGCCAGCAGCCCCCTAAGCCCGGGGGAGCTGTTTTTT. Using reference TRBV7-2 and TRBJ2-2 for the parts outside the CDR3, the full variable domain is GAGVSQSPSNKVTEKGKDVELRCDPISGHTALYWYRQSLGQGLEFLIYFQGNSAPDKSGLPSDRFSAERTGGSVSTLTIQRTQQEDSAVYLCASSPLSPGELFFGEGSRLTVL.

The chain links TRBV7-9 to TRBJ2-1, with TRBD1 identical over 8 bases. J was trimmed by 7 bases and V by 3 bases; bases with no gene match: 8. Germline V CDR1 and CDR2: SEHNR, FQNEAQ (reference sequence). The CDR3 runs 15 residues. CDR3 in DNA: TGTGCCAGCAGCTTCATGCGGACAGGGAGGAATGAGCAGTTCTTC. This translates into CASSFMRTGRNEQFF.

This clonotype was counted at least ten times. The rearrangement uses TRBV3-1 and TRBJ2-1; D could derive from TRBD1 or TRBD2 (5 bases each). The CDR3 contains 14 residues. The ends were cut back, 0 bases at V and 11 bases at J, with 14 bases in the middle. From germline, CDR1 is LGHDT and CDR2 YNNKEL (reference sequence). Here the CDR3 DNA reads TGTGCCAGCAGCCAAGATGTCGGGGCTGGGAAGCAGTTCTTC. This translates into CASSQDVGAGKQFF.

V gene TRBV25-1 combines with J gene TRBJ1-2; no definite D call. The CDR3 extends over 12 amino acids. Germline V lookup: CDR1 MGHDK, CDR2 SYGVNS. Between the trimmed V and J ends, which lost 7 bases and 3 bases, there was a span of 9 bases. CDR3 residues: CASTGVDYGYTF. The CDR3 DNA reads TGTGCCAGCACGGGAGTTGACTATGGCTACACCTTC.

Only one count was recorded for this clonotype. The CDR3 DNA is TGTGCCAGCAGCTCATTCAATGAGCAGTTCTTC. Encoded protein: CASSSFNEQFF. This sequence joins TRBV6-2 or TRBV6-3 and TRBJ2-1; no firm D call. With 6 bases removed from V and 6 bases from J, the gap between germline ends came to 6 bases. This CDR3 has 11 residues. Looked up from germline, CDR1 is MNHEY and CDR2 is SVGEGT.

This clonotype was counted between two and nine times. This chain uses TRBV9 with TRBJ1-5; D remains unclear. CDR3 size: 15 residues. CDR1 and CDR2 from the germline V gene are SGDLS and YYNGEE. The V gene lost 4 bases and the J gene lost 1 base, with 12 bases spanning the gap. This chain's CDR3 is CASSSEGRSNQPQHF. The CDR3 DNA reads TGTGCCAGCAGCTCAGAGGGTCGGAGCAATCAGCCCCAGCATTTT.

The chain couples TRBV7-6 to TRBJ1-3; D ambiguous. Germline V gene lookup returns CDR1 SGHVS and CDR2 FNYEAQ. CDR3 length equals 15 residues. Trimming cost V 1 base and J 4 bases, with 11 bases left between them. The CDR3 nucleotides read TGTGCCAGCAGCTTAGAACCTCTGGAGGGAAACACCATATATTTT. Translated: CASSLEPLEGNTIYF.

This clonotype was recorded a few times. CDR3 sequence (DNA): TGTGCCAGCAGCTCCACATTGGACGGCGCTAATACGGATACGCAGTATTTT. Translating it yields CASSSTLDGANTDTQYF. The chain links TRBV11-2 to TRBJ2-3; no firm D call. The CDR3 is 17 amino acids. Germline V gives CDR1 SGHAT, CDR2 FQNNGV. Deletions cut 4 bases from V and 6 bases from J, with 23 bases between.

This rearrangement joins TRBV21-1 to TRBJ2-1; no check of the table's D call, TRBD2, against the DNA was made. TRBV21-1 counts as a pseudogene. This CDR3 has 15 residues. Here the CDR3 DNA reads TGTGCCAGCAGCAAAGTTCGGAGGTGTTTTAATGAGCAGTTCTTC. Its protein product is CASSKVRRCFNEQFF.

This clonotype has a count of ten or more. The genes are TRBV3-1 and TRBJ2-7; 7 bases match TRBD2. This CDR3 is 13 amino acids long. From germline, CDR1 is LGHDT and CDR2 YNNKEL (reference sequence). V was clipped by 6 bases and J by 1 base; unmatched bases: 3. The CDR3, as DNA: TGTGCCAGCAGTTGGACTAGATCCTACGAGCAGTACTTC. Protein product: CASSWTRSYEQYF.

This clonotype was counted a few times. The chain has TRBV7-3 and TRBJ1-1, with D hard to call. Germline CDR1 reads SGHTA; CDR2 reads FQGTGA. CDR3 length: 14 residues. V lost 5 bases and J 1 base, leaving 11 bases between the germline ends. The CDR3 sequence is CASSPGSANTEAFF. The CDR3 DNA reads as TGTGCCAGCAGCCCTGGGTCCGCGAACACTGAAGCTTTCTTT.

This clonotype has a count of ten or more. V is TRBV2 and J is TRBJ2-3; the D call may be TRBD1 or TRBD2 (5 bases each). V was cut by 10 bases and J by 2 bases, with 16 bases left in between. The CDR3 is 14 residues long. Germline V lookup: CDR1 SNHLY, CDR2 FYNNEI. The CDR3 here is CATHGARSTDTQYF. In DNA, the CDR3 is TGTGCCACCCACGGGGCCCGTTCCACAGATACGCAGTATTTT.

The gene calls are TRBV29-1 and TRBJ2-5; D may be TRBD2 (5 bases). The CDR3 runs 13 residues. CDR1 SQVTM and CDR2 ANQGSEA come from the germline V gene. V was shortened by 6 bases and J by 1 base, with 12 bases between the two germline ends. The CDR3 is CSVRAAVQETQYF. The CDR3 region has the DNA TGCAGCGTCCGAGCGGCGGTCCAAGAGACCCAGTACTTC.

The chain uses TRBV4-1 and TRBJ1-1; perhaps TRBD1 as D (6 bases). CDR1 and CDR2 from the germline V gene are MGHRA and YSYEKL. The ends were cut back, 2 bases at V and 9 bases at J, with 13 bases in the middle. This CDR3 region has 13 residues. The CDR3 nucleotides are TGCGCCAGCAGCCAACAGGACAGCAGACAAGCTTTCTTT. This translates into CASSQQDSRQAFF.

Ten or more counts support this clonotype. The chain links TRBV5-1 to TRBJ1-2, with TRBD1 matching 8 bases. Germline loops: CDR1 SGHRS, CDR2 YFSETQ. V lost 4 bases, J lost 6 bases, and 8 bases stayed unmatched. This CDR3 is built from 14 residues. The CDR3: CASSPGQGWNGYTF. In DNA, the CDR3 is TGCGCCAGCAGCCCTGGACAGGGCTGGAATGGCTACACCTTC.

This clonotype was observed a few times. V gene TRBV7-9 combines with J gene TRBJ1-6, with TRBD1 matching 9 bases. The germline CDR1 and CDR2 sequences are SEHNR and FQNEAQ (reference sequence). V shed 5 bases, J shed 6 bases, and the junction held 2 bases outside the gene matches. CDR3 length equals 14 residues. CDR3: CASSQGQGNSPLHF. The CDR3 bases are TGTGCCAGCAGCCAGGGACAGGGTAATTCACCCCTCCACTTT.

This clonotype was counted ten times or more. The chain has TRBV20-1 and TRBJ2-3; TRBD2 aligns across 7 bases. The CDR3 is 14 amino acids. Trimming took 2 bases from V and 6 from J; bases not matched to a gene: 8. Germline V gene sequence: CDR1 DFQATT, CDR2 SNEGSKA (reference sequence). CDR3 bases: TGCAGTGCTAGACGCGGGACTACTTCGGATACGCAGTATTTT. Translating it yields CSARRGTTSDTQYF.

This clonotype showed up just a few times. The chain joins TRBV5-1 to TRBJ2-1, with a possible D match to TRBD2 (5 bases). Germline CDR1 SGHRS, CDR2 YFSETQ. CDR3 size: 14 residues. The V gene lost 9 bases and the J gene lost 8 bases, with 21 bases spanning the gap. This chain's CDR3 is CATNLTETRDEQFF. The CDR3 DNA reads as TGCGCCACCAATCTGACGGAGACGAGGGATGAGCAGTTCTTC.

The table lists this clonotype with a few counts. The V call is TRBV2, the J call TRBJ1-5, with 7 positions matching TRBD1. The germline V gene encodes CDR1 SNHLY and CDR2 FYNNEI. After removal of 6 bases from V and 7 bases from J, the junction contained 9 bases not matched to a gene. The CDR3 loop spans 14 amino acids. This CDR3 is CASRIRQGGQPQHF. The DNA of the CDR3 is TGTGCCAGCAGGATACGACAGGGAGGACAGCCCCAGCATTTT.

In its sample, this clonotype was seen a few times. The V gene is TRBV10-3, the J gene TRBJ1-1; no definite D call. Between the trimmed V and J ends, which lost 5 bases and 1 base, there was a span of 8 bases. The CDR3 spans 13 residues. Germline values: CDR1 ENHRY, CDR2 SYGVKD. Here the CDR3 DNA reads TGTGCCATCAGTTCGGCGGCGAACACTGAAGCTTTCTTT. Protein product: CAISSAANTEAFF.

This chain uses TRBV2 with TRBJ2-5, with a possible D match to TRBD2 (6 bases). The germline gives CDR1 SNHLY, CDR2 FYNNEI. The CDR3 contains 12 residues. The CDR3 protein is CTGGGEVETQYF. CDR3 nucleotide sequence: TGTACGGGCGGCGGGGAGGTGGAGACCCAGTACTTC.

This rearrangement joins TRBV24-1 to TRBJ1-5; 9 nucleotides line up with TRBD1. CDR1 is KGHDR and CDR2 is SFDVKD in the germline V gene. The CDR3 totals 15 residues. V was clipped by 7 bases and J by 7 bases; unmatched bases: 10. The CDR3 is CATRGPGQGGQPQHF. The CDR3 bases are TGTGCCACCAGGGGACCGGGACAGGGTGGCCAGCCCCAGCATTTT.

The chain links TRBV5-8 to TRBJ1-1; the D is unclear. The germline V gene has CDR1 SGHTS and CDR2 YDEGEE. The CDR3 has 13 residues. The V gene lost 0 bases and the J gene lost 2 bases, with 5 bases spanning the gap. The DNA for the CDR3 is TGTGCCAGCAGCTTGGATCCCAACACTGAAGCTTTCTTT. Its protein is CASSLDPNTEAFF.

This clonotype has ten or more counts. The chain combines TRBV10-2 with TRBJ2-7; tentative D call: TRBD1 (6 bases). V shed 7 bases and J shed 2 bases, with 12 bases lying between them. The CDR3 contains 13 residues. Germline lookup yields CDR1 WSHSY and CDR2 SAAADI. CDR3 sequence reads: CASTDQGPYEQYF. The DNA of the CDR3 is TGCGCCAGCACCGACCAGGGGCCCTACGAGCAGTACTTC.

This clonotype was counted many times. The chain uses TRBV6-5 and TRBJ2-7; D is ambiguous. CDR3 length: 14 residues. In germline, CDR1 is MNHEY, CDR2 SVGAGI. The V gene lost 2 bases and the J gene lost 2 bases, with 10 bases spanning the gap. In DNA form, the CDR3 reads TGTGCCAGCAGTTACGGAGCCAATCCCTACGAGCAGTACTTC. This gives the protein CASSYGANPYEQYF.

The V gene is TRBV10-3, the J gene TRBJ1-2; TRBD1 might be the D (6 bases). With 6 bases removed from V and 6 bases from J, the gap between germline ends came to 17 bases. This CDR3 has 14 residues. Germline V CDR1 and CDR2: ENHRY, SYGVKD. The CDR3 is CAIREQGIENGYTF. CDR3 bases: TGTGCCATCAGGGAACAGGGAATCGAAAATGGCTACACCTTC.

At least ten counts were recorded for this clonotype. V usage is TRBV7-6 and J usage is TRBJ2-1; 8 positions agree with TRBD2. This CDR3 spans 14 amino acids. Germline V CDR1 and CDR2: SGHVS, FNYEAQ. The V gene end was trimmed by 2 bases and the J gene end by 9 bases; junction bases not matched to a gene: 6. The CDR3: CASSLRTSLGEQFF. The CDR3 nucleotides read TGTGCCAGCAGCTTAAGGACTAGCCTCGGTGAGCAGTTCTTC.